The clone carrying this TCR beta chain was seen a few times. The length of the CDR3 is 16 residues. This record comes from a study of blood T cell repertoires in COVID-19. Study overall: Donors in the United States, Italy and Spain gave samples during acute or convalescent COVID-19.

Produced via immunoSEQ multiplex PCR; TCRdb's table is partial and in-frame only. The sample lists about 200,000 clones; about 86% were seen once. The sample was PBMCs or T cells enriched from blood (not recorded which). The V gene is TRBV1, the J gene TRBJ1-5. TRBV1 represents a pseudogene. The TCR comes from a woman aged 40 to 50 with acute COVID-19. CDR3 region: CTSSPPPGRSNQPQHF. The CDR3 DNA sequence: TGCACCAGCAGCCCCCCCCCGGGGAGGAGCAATCAGCCCCAGCATTTT.